This T cell receptor (beta chain) was profiled in a study of cytomegalovirus exposure and HLA in healthy donors. Study as a whole: Across around 400 genotyped donors, roughly 85% landed in the Caucasian-associated ancestry cluster. General study points: Generally TCR sequences proved uncommon, though certain public TCRs appeared in numerous donors. According to an earlier analysis, most TCR beta V segments yielded productive rearrangements about 87% or about 30% of the time.

Per germline, CDR1 LNHNV and CDR2 YYDKDF (reference sequence). The CDR3 covers 15 residues. Points on this clone: Its cognate antigen is unknown.

In nominal health when sampled, donors likely had unrecorded immune exposures nonetheless. In the PCR, 60 Vbeta and 13 Jbeta primers were used. Here immunoSEQ multiplex PCR was the method, and the copy in TCRdb shows in-frame clones only, minus some. Among over 85,000 clones listed, 69% were seen once. This clonotype was obtained from a female donor in good health and CMV-seronegative. The sequenced material came from PBMCs. The rearrangement joins TRBV15 to TRBJ2-5, with a tentative D call TRBD2 (5 bases). The J call could be wrong; TRBJ2-7 is a better fit for the DNA end. This CDR3 is CATSRDTRTPYEQYF. The CDR3 DNA sequence: TGTGCCACCAGCAGAGATACTAGGACTCCTTACGAGCAGTACTTC.